Below, 13 T cell receptor beta chains from the same sample are listed, as sequenced in a study of blood T cell repertoires in COVID-19. Here immunoSEQ multiplex PCR was the method, and the copy in TCRdb shows in-frame clones only, minus some. The profile shows about 230,000 clones, over 70% of them singletons. What was sequenced was peripheral blood. These TCRs come from an elderly woman with acute or convalescent COVID-19.

The V gene is TRBV12-5, the J gene TRBJ2-1; TRBD2 aligns across 9 bases. This CDR3 has 15 amino acids. With V trimmed by 2 bases and J by 12 bases, 11 bases remained unmatched. Germline assignment: CDR1 LGHNT and CDR2 FRNRAP. CDR3 residues: CASGLTPSGRLVQFF. CDR3 bases: TGTGCTAGTGGTTTGACCCCGAGCGGGAGGCTCGTGCAGTTCTTC.

There are a few counts of this clone. The chain recombines TRBV5-1 with TRBJ2-7; 8 nucleotides agree with TRBD1. The ends lost 1 base at V and 2 bases at J; junction bases unmatched: 11. Germline values: CDR1 SGHRS, CDR2 YFSETQ. CDR3 length: 17 residues. The CDR3 loop is CASSLNPPGQVTYEQYF. CDR3 bases: TGCGCCAGCAGCTTGAACCCTCCGGGACAGGTCACCTACGAGCAGTACTTC.

This chain links TRBV5-1 with TRBJ1-2; 8 bases are shared with TRBD1. The J segment lost 0 bases and the V segment lost 4 bases, leaving 5 bases of the junction unmatched. CDR1 is SGHRS, CDR2 YFSETQ, per germline. The length of the CDR3 is 15 residues. In DNA, the CDR3 is TGCGCCAGCAGCGCCGGGACAGGAGCTAACTATGGCTACACCTTC. As protein: CASSAGTGANYGYTF.

The rearrangement links TRBV5-1 to TRBJ1-2; no definite D call. Trimming stripped 1 base from V and 5 bases from J, with 9 bases between. Germline V lookup: CDR1 SGHRS, CDR2 YFSETQ. There are 13 residues in the CDR3. The DNA of the CDR3 is TGCGCCAGCAGCTTGTTCACAGAGTATGGCTACACCTTC. It yields the protein CASSLFTEYGYTF.

This clone was recorded many times. The J gene is TRBJ1-1, the V gene TRBV11-2, with D hard to call. Trimming cost V 4 bases and J 0 bases, with 18 bases left between them. The CDR3 extends over 17 amino acids. Germline V CDR1 and CDR2: SGHAT, FQNNGV. The DNA of the CDR3 is TGTGCCAGCAGCTCCGGTCGGGAGGGTTTCATGAACACTGAAGCTTTCTTT. It yields the protein CASSSGREGFMNTEAFF.

The chain couples TRBV29-1 to TRBJ2-1, with 10 bases identical to TRBD2. V lost 6 bases and J lost 3; bases outside the gene matches: 8. This CDR3 contains 15 residues. Germline loops: CDR1 SQVTM, CDR2 ANQGSEA. This CDR3 is CSVGGSGRNYNEQFF. The CDR3 coding sequence is TGCAGCGTCGGGGGTAGCGGGAGGAACTACAATGAGCAGTTCTTC.

The chain links TRBV11-2 to TRBJ1-4; TRBD1 agrees at 7 bases. The V gene's germline CDR1 is SGHAT and CDR2 FQNNGV. The V segment lost 5 bases and the J segment 3 bases; nucleotides outside the gene matches: 6. There are 15 residues in the CDR3. Here the CDR3 reads CASSPRQGSNEKLFF. For the CDR3, the DNA is TGTGCCAGCAGCCCTCGACAGGGTTCTAATGAAAAACTGTTTTTT.

V usage is TRBV5-4 and J usage is TRBJ2-7; D might be TRBD1 (6 bases). CDR1 and CDR2 from the germline V gene are SGHNT and YYREEE (reference sequence). The CDR3 totals 15 residues. V dropped 3 bases and J dropped 4 bases, with 17 bases sitting between them. As DNA, the CDR3 is TGTGCCAGCAGCTCTGGGGGCTGGGGGCGGTACGAGCAGTACTTC. It translates to CASSSGGWGRYEQYF.

The V call is TRBV28, the J call TRBJ1-6; TRBD1 matches 10 bases. J gave up 9 bases and V 9 bases, and 5 bases lay outside the gene matches. The CDR3 consists of 13 residues. The V gene's germline CDR1 is MDHEN and CDR2 SYDVKM. The CDR3 spells CASWDRGSSPLHF. The CDR3 DNA is TGTGCCAGTTGGGACAGGGGTAGTTCACCCCTCCACTTT.

This chain connects TRBV2 to TRBJ1-5; TRBD1 matches at 12 bases. From germline, CDR1 is SNHLY and CDR2 FYNNEI. The CDR3 extends over 17 amino acids. With 4 bases clipped from V and 6 bases from J, the junction kept 10 bases outside the gene matches. The CDR3 spells CASSGDGTGGISQPQHF. The CDR3 DNA sequence: TGTGCCAGCAGTGGGGACGGGACAGGGGGCATCAGTCAGCCCCAGCATTTT.

The chain combines TRBV5-6 with TRBJ2-5; D is perhaps TRBD1 (5 bases). Trimming removed 1 base at V and 5 bases at J, with 9 bases between. The germline V gene has CDR1 SGHDT and CDR2 YYEEEE. The CDR3 is 13 residues long. CDR3 in amino acids: CASSLRGAETQYF. As DNA, the CDR3 is TGTGCCAGCAGCTTGAGGGGCGCCGAGACCCAGTACTTC.

V gene TRBV12-3 or TRBV12-4 combines with J gene TRBJ1-5; D gene ambiguous. Trimming shortened V by 6 bases and J by 5 bases, and 8 bases separated the two germline ends. The CDR3 covers 12 residues. As DNA, the CDR3 is TGTGCCAGCAGCGAAACAGATCAGCCCCAGCATTTT. Translation: CASSETDQPQHF.

The V call is TRBV5-1, the J call TRBJ1-2; D is perhaps TRBD1 (5 bases). Per the germline V gene, CDR1 is SGHRS and CDR2 is YFSETQ. V gave up 4 bases and J gave up 4 bases, with 14 bases separating them. There are 14 residues in the CDR3. The CDR3 spells CASSPGVTGYGYTF. Written as DNA, the CDR3 is TGCGCCAGCAGCCCGGGGGTTACGGGCTATGGCTACACCTTC.